The 6 T cell receptor beta chains given below trace back to one sample, sequenced in a study of regulatory T cells in long-lasting Graves disease. Documented time point: newly diagnosed GD, antithyroid drugs for less than 3 months. PBMC-extracted RNA yielded the TCR library. Both iRepertoire HTBI primers and Arm-PCR of CDR3 regions were used to build the TCR beta libraries. One entry per CDR3 protein, called by TCRdb with MiXCR from the multiplex PCR reads. The sample lists over 450,000 distinct CDR3 sequences; approximately 12% were seen once. This sample also belongs to another study, concerning T cells in Graves' hyperthyroidism and ophthalmopathy.

The starting material was peripheral blood mononuclear cells (PBMCs), obtained at new diagnosis, from a patient treated with antithyroid drugs. Source of these receptors: a woman aged 25 to 39 with Graves disease.

This clonotype was recorded many times. V is TRBV11-3 and J is TRBJ1-6; the match to TRBD1 covers 11 bases. Trimming cost V 5 bases and J 9 bases; bases outside gene matches: 6. Per the germline V gene, CDR1 is SGHNT and CDR2 is YENEEA. This CDR3 region has 15 residues. CDR3 in amino acids: CASSRRTGGFSPLHF. The CDR3 nucleotides are TGTGCCAGCAGCCGACGGACAGGGGGCTTTTCACCCCTCCACTTT.

This clonotype was observed many times. The CDR3: CASSTYGSGRTYNEQFF. CDR3 in DNA: TGTGCCAGCAGTACTTACGGTAGCGGGAGGACCTACAATGAGCAGTTCTTC. The chain has TRBV27 and TRBJ2-1; 10 bases line up with TRBD2. The CDR3 covers 17 residues. V trimming: 5 bases; J trimming: 2 bases; junction bases outside the gene matches: 9. Germline V gene lookup returns CDR1 MNHEY and CDR2 SMNVEV (reference sequence).

This clonotype was seen only a few times. The rearrangement joins TRBV29-1 to TRBJ2-7, with D tentatively TRBD1 (7 bases). CDR1 and CDR2 from the germline V gene are SQVTM and ANQGSEA. V was clipped by 4 bases and J by 5 bases, with 15 bases between them. The CDR3 is 13 amino acids. DNA for the CDR3: TGCAGCGTTGTACTCAGGGGGGAAGACGAGCAGTACTTC. Its protein is CSVVLRGEDEQYF.

This clonotype turned up a few times. The V and J genes are TRBV7-3 and TRBJ2-2, with D perhaps matching TRBD2 (6 bases). Looked up from germline, CDR1 is SGHTA and CDR2 is FQGTGA. The CDR3 length is 15 residues. With 0 bases removed from V and 1 base from J, the gap between germline ends came to 6 bases. The CDR3 DNA sequence: TGTGCCAGCAGCTTAACCGGGAGGAACACCGGGGAGCTGTTTTTT. The encoded protein is CASSLTGRNTGELFF.

This clonotype was seen a few times. J is TRBJ2-1 and V is TRBV20-1; 11 nucleotides line up with TRBD2. There are 17 residues in the CDR3. The V segment lost 2 bases and the J segment 8 bases; nucleotides outside the gene matches: 14. From germline, CDR1 is DFQATT and CDR2 SNEGSKA (reference sequence). For the CDR3, the DNA is TGCAGTGCTAGAATAGCGGGAGGGCCGATCGTGTATGATGAGCAGTTCTTC. Translation gives CSARIAGGPIVYDEQFF.

The sample holds many counts of this clonotype. V and J are TRBV18 and TRBJ2-3; either TRBD1 or TRBD2 may supply D (5 bases each). The CDR3 consists of 14 residues. Germline V gives CDR1 KGHSH, CDR2 LQKENI. The V end lost 3 bases, the J end lost 1 base, and 8 bases lay between the germline ends. The CDR3 protein is CASSPGTRTDTQYF. The CDR3 coding sequence is TGTGCCAGCTCACCCGGGACCCGCACAGATACGCAGTATTTT.